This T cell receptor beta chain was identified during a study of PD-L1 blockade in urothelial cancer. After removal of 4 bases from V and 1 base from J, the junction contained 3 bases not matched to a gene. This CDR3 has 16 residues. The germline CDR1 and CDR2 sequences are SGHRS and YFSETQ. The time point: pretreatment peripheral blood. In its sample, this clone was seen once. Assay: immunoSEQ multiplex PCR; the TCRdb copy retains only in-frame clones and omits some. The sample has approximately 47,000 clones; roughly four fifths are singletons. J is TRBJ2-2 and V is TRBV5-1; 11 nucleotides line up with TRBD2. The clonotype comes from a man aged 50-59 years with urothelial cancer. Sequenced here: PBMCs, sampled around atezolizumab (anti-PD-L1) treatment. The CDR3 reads CASSLSGRGNTGELFF. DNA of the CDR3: TGCGCCAGCAGCCTTAGCGGGAGGGGGAACACCGGGGAGCTGTTTTTT. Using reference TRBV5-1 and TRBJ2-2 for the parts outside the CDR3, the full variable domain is KAGVTQTPRYLIKTRGQQVTLSCSPISGHRSVSWYQQTPGQGLQFLFEYFSETQRNKGNFPGRFSGRQFSNSRSEMNVSTLELGDSALYLCASSLSGRGNTGELFFGEGSRLTVL.